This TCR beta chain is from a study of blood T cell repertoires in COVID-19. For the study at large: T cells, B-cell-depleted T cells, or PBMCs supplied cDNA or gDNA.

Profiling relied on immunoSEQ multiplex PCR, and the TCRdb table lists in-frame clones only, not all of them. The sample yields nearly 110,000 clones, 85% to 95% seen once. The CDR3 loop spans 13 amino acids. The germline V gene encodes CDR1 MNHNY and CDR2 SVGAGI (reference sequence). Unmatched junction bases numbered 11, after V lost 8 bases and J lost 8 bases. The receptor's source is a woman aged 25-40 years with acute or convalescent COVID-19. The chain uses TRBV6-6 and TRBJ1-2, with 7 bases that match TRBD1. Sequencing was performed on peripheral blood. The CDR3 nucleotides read TGTGCCAGCGACAGGGCGGACCTATTGGGCTACACCTTC. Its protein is CASDRADLLGYTF.